The 3 T cell receptor beta chains reported below all come from one sample, sequenced in a study of OX40 agonist ivuxolimab in advanced cancers. The library was generated by the immunoSEQ multiplex PCR assay. TCRdb mirrors the immuneACCESS table, restricted to in-frame sequences. Some clones are absent from its copies; in checked studies, under half trace to an unresolved V gene, and the reason for the others is unknown. Across this sample there are roughly 80,000 clones, with around 80% seen only once. The biggest ten clones account for approximately 1.7% of the sample. Sequences were derived from CD4+ or CD8+ T cells sorted from blood, sampled in a trial of the OX40 agonist ivuxolimab. The receptors were sampled from an adult with an advanced solid tumor such as melanoma, head and neck, liver or kidney cancer.

The chain recombines TRBV6-5 with TRBJ2-2; tentative D call: TRBD1 (6 bases). V lost 0 bases to trimming and J lost 1 base, with 9 bases between them. The CDR3 covers 16 residues. Germline values: CDR1 MNHEY, CDR2 SVGAGI. The CDR3 loop is CASSYSTDRNTGELFF. In DNA, the CDR3 is TGTGCCAGCAGTTACTCGACGGACAGGAACACCGGGGAGCTGTTTTTT.

The genes are TRBV6-6 and TRBJ2-5; perhaps TRBD1 as D (5 bases). Germline CDR1 is MNHNY and CDR2 is SVGAGI (reference sequence). The CDR3 is 14 amino acids. V was trimmed by 7 bases and J by 2 bases, leaving 14 bases between them. This CDR3 is CASTLMGQQETQYF. DNA of the CDR3: TGTGCCAGCACCCTCATGGGGCAGCAAGAGACCCAGTACTTC.

The chain combines TRBV30 with TRBJ2-3; D gene ambiguous. V was trimmed by 0 bases and J by 4 bases, leaving 8 bases between them. The CDR3 covers 13 residues. Germline CDR1 GTSNPN, CDR2 SVGIG (reference sequence). The CDR3 nucleotides are TGTGCCTGGAGTGTACGAAATGCAGATACGCAGTATTTT. Translation: CAWSVRNADTQYF.